The 15 T cell receptor beta chains listed next were all sequenced from one sample in a study of technical replicates of blood from several donors. The method was immunoSEQ multiplex PCR; TCRdb's version includes in-frame clones alone and lacks a portion of them. This sample has approximately 81,000 clones, with 80% to 90% found just once. Sequencing used PBMCs. All receptors derive from a human donor in good health. Some clones in this sample may be carry-over from other donors' samples.

CDR3 coding DNA: TGTGCCAGCAGCCTGGGACAAACGTCCTACGAGCAGTACTTC. Its protein product is CASSLGQTSYEQYF. The chain carries TRBV11-2 and TRBJ2-7; a possible D gene is TRBD1 (6 bases). The V and J ends lost 5 bases and 1 base respectively, with 12 bases between them. The CDR3 has 14 residues. Germline assignment: CDR1 SGHAT and CDR2 FQNNGV.

The chain joins TRBV5-1 to TRBJ1-2; 7 bases are shared with TRBD1. The germline gives CDR1 SGHRS, CDR2 YFSETQ. This CDR3 region has 13 residues. V was pared by 4 bases and J by 7 bases, with 7 bases of the junction left unmatched. CDR3 protein: CASSPQGLGGYTF. As DNA, the CDR3 is TGCGCCAGCAGCCCACAGGGGTTAGGTGGCTACACCTTC.

This rearrangement joins TRBV29-1 to TRBJ2-7, with 7 bases lining up with TRBD1. V lost 4 bases to trimming and J lost 2 bases; unmatched junction nucleotides: 5. Germline-derived CDR1 and CDR2 are SQVTM and ANQGSEA. This CDR3 is 13 amino acids long. The CDR3: CSVVGQGAYEQYF. Written as DNA, the CDR3 is TGCAGCGTTGTGGGGCAGGGGGCCTACGAGCAGTACTTC.

This sequence joins TRBV15 and TRBJ2-1, with TRBD1 matching 7 bases. The CDR3 is made up of 15 amino acids. Germline loops: CDR1 LNHNV, CDR2 YYDKDF (reference sequence). The V and J ends lost 0 bases and 9 bases, in that order; junction bases with no gene match: 8. The CDR3 nucleotides are TGTGCCACCAGCAGAGATAAGGGGGCACGCCGTGAGCAGTTCTTC. Its translation: CATSRDKGARREQFF.

This clone has only a few counts. The chain joins TRBV20-1 to TRBJ1-2, with D possibly TRBD1 on 5 matching bases. This CDR3 is 11 amino acids long. Looked up from germline, CDR1 is DFQATT and CDR2 is SNEGSKA (reference sequence). Trimming cost V 1 base and J 6 bases, with 6 bases left between them. The chain's CDR3 is CSARVTDGYTF. The CDR3 nucleotides read TGCAGTGCTAGAGTGACAGATGGCTACACCTTC.

This clone was observed a handful of times. J is TRBJ1-2 and V is TRBV29-1; 7 nucleotides match TRBD1. Germline V gene data show CDR1 as SQVTM and CDR2 as ANQGSEA. This CDR3 is built from 14 residues. V gave up 6 bases and J gave up 4 bases; unmatched junction bases: 11. The CDR3 DNA is TGCAGCGTCGAAATCCCGGGACAGTTCTATGGCTACACCTTC. This sequence encodes CSVEIPGQFYGYTF.

The chain couples TRBV4-1 to TRBJ1-1, with 8 positions matching TRBD1. CDR3 length: 15 residues. The germline V gene has CDR1 MGHRA and CDR2 YSYEKL. V lost 4 bases, J lost 5 bases, and 9 bases stayed unmatched. The CDR3 sequence is CASSPLNRGKTEAFF. In DNA form, the CDR3 reads TGCGCCAGCAGCCCACTCAACAGGGGGAAAACTGAAGCTTTCTTT.

The chain recombines TRBV27 with TRBJ1-6; no clear D. Per the germline V gene, CDR1 is MNHEY and CDR2 is SMNVEV (reference sequence). The CDR3 is 16 amino acids. V lost 6 bases to trimming and J lost 5 bases, with 17 bases between them. In DNA form, the CDR3 reads TGTGCCAGCAGGCCAGCCTCGCTCCTAGATAATTCACCCCTCCACTTT. Translation gives CASRPASLLDNSPLHF.

This chain joins TRBV10-3 and TRBJ2-7; TRBD2 matches 9 bases. The V segment lost 4 bases and the J segment 4 bases; nucleotides outside the gene matches: 5. Germline CDR1 ENHRY, CDR2 SYGVKD. The CDR3 is 14 amino acids. CDR3 residues: CAISGRSGRYEQYF. CDR3 nucleotides: TGTGCCATCAGTGGTCGAAGCGGGAGGTACGAGCAGTACTTC.

The rearrangement links TRBV4-2 to TRBJ1-5, with D perhaps TRBD1 (6 bases). The CDR3 loop spans 15 amino acids. CDR1 is LGHNA and CDR2 is YNFKEQ in the germline V gene. Trimming took 3 bases from V and 6 from J, leaving 15 bases between them. CDR3 amino acids: CASSQTGDTPQPQHF. CDR3 nucleotides: TGTGCCAGCAGCCAGACCGGGGACACGCCTCAGCCCCAGCATTTT.

The V and J genes are TRBV12-5 and TRBJ2-5, with a possible D match to TRBD2 (5 bases). This CDR3 comprises 12 residues. Trimming took off 8 bases at V and 5 bases at J, with 12 bases between the two ends. The germline V gene has CDR1 LGHNT and CDR2 FRNRAP. The CDR3 DNA is TGTGCTAGTATGGGAGCCTGGGAGACCCAGTACTTC. Residues: CASMGAWETQYF.

The V gene is TRBV7-3, the J gene TRBJ2-1, with D tentatively TRBD2 (7 bases). The CDR3 contains 16 residues. Per the germline V gene, CDR1 is SGHTA and CDR2 is FQGTGA. V shed 5 bases and J shed 7 bases, with 21 bases lying between them. CDR3 sequence reads: CASSADGGGAVNEQFF. CDR3 nucleotide sequence: TGTGCCAGCAGCGCAGATGGAGGGGGGGCGGTGAATGAGCAGTTCTTC. Drawing the rest from reference TRBV7-3 and TRBJ2-1, the complete variable domain is GAGVSQTPSNKVTEKGKYVELRCDPISGHTALYWYRQSLGQGPEFLIYFQGTGAADDSGLPNDRFFAVRPEGSVSTLKIQRTERGDSAVYLCASSADGGGAVNEQFFGPGTRLTVL.

V and J are TRBV9 and TRBJ1-1, with D possibly matching TRBD1 (6 bases). Trimming pared 4 bases from V and 2 bases from J, leaving 9 bases between. The CDR3 has 13 amino acids. Per germline, CDR1 SGDLS and CDR2 YYNGEE. CDR3 amino acids: CASSSQGNTEAFF. The CDR3 DNA sequence: TGTGCCAGCAGCTCACAGGGTAACACTGAAGCTTTCTTT.

In its sample, this clone was seen a few times. Other nucleotide sequences from this sample produce the same CDR3. The chain carries TRBV5-1 and TRBJ2-1; 8 nucleotides match TRBD2. The CDR3 runs to 14 residues. V was clipped by 4 bases and J by 4 bases; unmatched bases: 4. Germline V gene sequence: CDR1 SGHRS, CDR2 YFSETQ. The CDR3 sequence: CASSASGGYNEQFF. CDR3 sequence (DNA): TGCGCCAGCAGCGCGAGCGGGGGATACAATGAGCAGTTCTTC.

This chain joins TRBV30 and TRBJ2-1, with 8 bases aligning to TRBD2. With V trimmed by 5 bases and J by 4 bases, 4 bases remained unmatched. This CDR3 comprises 13 residues. Germline V gene sequence: CDR1 GTSNPN, CDR2 SVGIG (reference sequence). Here the CDR3 reads CAWGTSLYNEQFF. The CDR3 DNA is TGTGCCTGGGGGACTAGTCTATACAATGAGCAGTTCTTC. Drawing the rest from reference TRBV30 and TRBJ2-1, the complete variable domain is SQTIHQWPATLVQPVGSPLSLECTVEGTSNPNLYWYRQAAGRGLQLLFYSVGIGQISSEVPQNLSASRPQDRQFILSSKKLLLSDSGFYLCAWGTSLYNEQFFGPGTRLTVL.